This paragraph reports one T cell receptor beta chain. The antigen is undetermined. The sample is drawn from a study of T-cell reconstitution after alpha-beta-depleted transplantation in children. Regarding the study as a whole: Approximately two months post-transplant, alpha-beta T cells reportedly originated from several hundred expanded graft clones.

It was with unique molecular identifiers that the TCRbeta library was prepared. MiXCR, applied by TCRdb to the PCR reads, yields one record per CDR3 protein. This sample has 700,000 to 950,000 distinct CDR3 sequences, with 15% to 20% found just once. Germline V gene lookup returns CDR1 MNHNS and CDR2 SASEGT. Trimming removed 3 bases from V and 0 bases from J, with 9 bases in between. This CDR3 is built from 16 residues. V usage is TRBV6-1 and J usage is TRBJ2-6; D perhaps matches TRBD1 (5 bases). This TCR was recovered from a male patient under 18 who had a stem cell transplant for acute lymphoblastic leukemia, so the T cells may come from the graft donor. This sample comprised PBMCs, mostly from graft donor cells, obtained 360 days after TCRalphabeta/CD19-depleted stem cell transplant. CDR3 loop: CASSEDIFSGANVLTF. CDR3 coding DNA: TGTGCCAGCAGTGAGGACATATTCTCTGGGGCCAACGTCCTGACTTTC.